This entry lists 9 T cell receptor beta chains sequenced from one sample in a study of blood T cells in healthy people across ages. Using a J-beta primer mix together with a sample-barcoded 5' primer, a second PCR was run for about 7 to 12 cycles. MiXCR was run by TCRdb on the 5' RACE reads, yielding one entry per CDR3 protein. The sample carries approximately 960,000 distinct CDR3 sequences, about 27% recorded once. These records were also assigned to another study, of T cells of mothers and their children.

Material: blood. Receptor source: a woman aged 40 to 50 in good health.

The rearrangement joins TRBV6-2 or TRBV6-3 to TRBJ2-1, with D maybe TRBD1 (6 bases). V dropped 6 bases and J dropped 8 bases, with 23 bases sitting between them. This CDR3 comprises 16 residues. CDR1 is MNHEY and CDR2 is SVGEGT in the germline V gene. CDR3 protein: CASSNRLLHQGHEQFF. CDR3 DNA: TGTGCCAGCAGCAACAGACTACTACACCAGGGGCATGAGCAGTTCTTC.

This clonotype has at least ten counts. The genes are TRBV4-3 and TRBJ1-2; maybe TRBD1 (5 bases). Germline loops: CDR1 LGHNA, CDR2 YSLEER. Trimming took 0 bases from V and 4 from J, leaving 12 bases between them. CDR3 size: 15 residues. The DNA for the CDR3 is TGCGCCAGCAGCCAAGATTGGAAGGGGTCCTATGGCTACACCTTC. This sequence encodes CASSQDWKGSYGYTF.

This chain links TRBV12-3 or TRBV12-4 with TRBJ1-1; D unclear. The CDR3 totals 16 residues. V gave up 1 base and J gave up 1 base, with 13 bases separating them. The CDR3 sequence: CASSLGADQRNTEAFF. In DNA, the CDR3 is TGTGCCAGCAGTTTAGGGGCCGACCAGAGGAACACTGAAGCTTTCTTT.

As to this clonotype: A much larger clone differs from this one at a single base, so this may be a read error. The chain couples TRBV7-2 to TRBJ1-1; D perhaps matches TRBD1 (6 bases). V was cut by 5 bases and J by 3 bases, with 19 bases left in between. The CDR3 loop spans 16 amino acids. Germline CDR1 SGHTA, CDR2 FQGNSA. CDR3 region: CASSKMGTLIDTEAFF. For the CDR3, the DNA is TGTGCCAGCAGCAAAATGGGGACACTCATAGACACTGAAGCTTTCTTT. Together with reference TRBV7-2 and TRBJ1-1, the CDR3 gives the full variable domain: GAGVSQSPSNKVTEKGKDVELRCDPISGHTALYWYRQSLGQGLEFLIYFQGNSAPDKSGLPSDRFSAERTGGSVSTLTIQRTQQEDSAVYLCASSKMGTLIDTEAFFGQGTRLTVV.

A few counts support this clonotype. An end of the junction does not agree with germline; a read error may underlie this. This chain uses TRBV7-9 with TRBJ2-4; the D is unclear. The tail of the sequence fits TRBJ2-7 better, so the J call may be wrong. Germline CDR1 is SEHNR and CDR2 is FQNEAQ (reference sequence). The CDR3 length is 16 residues. The CDR3 is CAGSLMFTKITYEQYF. CDR3 DNA: TGTGCCGGCAGCTTGATGTTCACCAAAATTACCTACGAGCAGTACTTC.

Turning to this clonotype: One end of the junction is discordant with germline, which a read error may explain. The genes are TRBV6-5 and TRBJ2-3; 7 bases align to TRBD1. The CDR3 has 14 residues. The germline gives CDR1 MNHEY, CDR2 SVGAGI. The CDR3, as DNA: TGTGCCGGCAGCCACGGACAGGGCACAGATACGCAGTATTTT. It translates to CAGSHGQGTDTQYF.

Points on this clonotype: This may come from a read error, since a much larger clone is one base off. The chain carries TRBV5-1 and TRBJ2-3; D is perhaps TRBD2 (5 bases). The CDR3 sequence is 13 residues long. V gave up 2 bases and J gave up 10 bases, with 14 bases separating them. Germline CDR1 is SGHRS and CDR2 is YFSETQ. The CDR3 DNA reads TGCGCCAGCAGCTTATCCATCGGGGATGCGCAGTATTTT. Protein sequence: CASSLSIGDAQYF. The full variable domain, completed using reference TRBV5-1 and TRBJ2-3, is KAGVTQTPRYLIKTRGQQVTLSCSPISGHRSVSWYQQTPGQGLQFLFEYFSETQRNKGNFPGRFSGRQFSNSRSEMNVSTLELGDSALYLCASSLSIGDAQYFGPGTRLTVL.

This clonotype was counted a few times. This clone may be a read error of a much larger clone one base away. The genes are TRBV7-2 and TRBJ2-7, with TRBD1 matching 7 bases. CDR1 and CDR2 (germline): SGHTA, FQGNSA. The CDR3 sequence is 14 residues long. Losses at the gene ends were 3 bases for V and 2 bases for J; bases not matched to a gene: 4. CDR3 DNA: TGTGCCAGCAGCTTTGACAGGGAGCCCTACGAGCAGTACTTC. This codes for CASSFDREPYEQYF.

The chain employs TRBV4-3 and TRBJ1-2, with no clear D. The CDR3 extends over 13 amino acids. CDR1 and CDR2 (germline): LGHNA, YSLEER. Trimming removed 0 bases at V and 6 bases at J, with 8 bases between. The CDR3 spells CASSQDGIDGYTF. CDR3 coding DNA: TGCGCCAGCAGCCAAGATGGCATCGATGGCTACACCTTC.